The 30 T cell receptor beta chains presented below share a single source sample, sequenced in a study of T cells expressing NK-cell markers. TCRdb re-analyzed the 5' RACE reads; it lists each CDR3 protein once, without DNA. This table holds some 500,000 distinct CDR3 sequences. Input material: blood T cells: a sorted CD56 or NKG2C T cell subset, CD4+ or CD8+ T cells, or bulk PBMC T cells (not recorded which). These receptors were taken from a woman in her fifties or sixties in good health.

The V gene is TRBV29-1, the J gene TRBJ1-3. This CDR3 has 13 residues. In germline, CDR1 is SQVTM, CDR2 ANQGSEA. The CDR3 sequence: CSVRFSSGNTIYF.

The chain combines TRBV12-3 or TRBV12-4 with TRBJ2-1; with no DNA, the TCRdb D assignment of TRBD1 cannot be verified. There are 14 residues in the CDR3. CDR3 amino acids: CASRRDRRNNEQFF.

V and J are TRBV12-3 or TRBV12-4 and TRBJ2-1; no DNA is available, so the TRBD2 call from TCRdb remains unchecked. The CDR3 totals 14 residues. CDR3 residues: CASSFLGLGDEQFF.

The chain is built from TRBV9 and TRBJ2-2; TCRdb designates TRBD2, a call that cannot be tested without DNA. Germline loops: CDR1 SGDLS, CDR2 YYNGEE. This CDR3 region has 15 residues. CDR3 loop: CASSVRWASTGELFF.

V usage is TRBV9 and J usage is TRBJ2-1; the D call from TCRdb, TRBD2, cannot be confirmed without DNA. Germline CDR1 SGDLS, CDR2 YYNGEE. The CDR3 is made up of 16 amino acids. The CDR3 loop is CASSVGGLAGVGEQFF.

The V and J genes are TRBV9 and TRBJ2-3; the TCRdb D gene call, TRBD1, has no DNA to confirm it. The CDR3 totals 13 residues. Per germline, CDR1 SGDLS and CDR2 YYNGEE. This CDR3 reads CASSARTGDTQYF.

The chain recombines TRBV12-3 or TRBV12-4 with TRBJ2-2; TCRdb names TRBD2, which stays unverified in the absence of DNA. The CDR3 covers 15 residues. CDR3 sequence reads: CASMVPPSNTGELFF.

This rearrangement joins TRBV30 to TRBJ2-7. The CDR3 is 12 amino acids. Per the germline V gene, CDR1 is GTSNPN and CDR2 is SVGIG (reference sequence). The CDR3 sequence: CAWSNMGYEQYF.

J is TRBJ1-1 and V is TRBV28; TCRdb selects TRBD1, and the lack of DNA leaves this call unchecked. This CDR3 region has 11 residues. Germline V CDR1 and CDR2: MDHEN, SYDVKM. The CDR3 sequence: CASPRGTEAFF.

The chain employs TRBV7-3 and TRBJ2-7; TCRdb's D call of TRBD2 is untestable without DNA. The CDR3 runs 14 residues. CDR1 and CDR2 (germline): SGHTA, FQGTGA. CDR3 loop: CASSPLAGNAALYF.

This chain joins TRBV5-6 and TRBJ2-7. The CDR3 length is 14 residues. Germline values: CDR1 SGHDT, CDR2 YYEEEE. The CDR3 loop reads CASSLDGVSYEQYF.

The V gene is TRBV28, the J gene TRBJ2-7; as DNA is missing, the TRBD1 call by TCRdb cannot be tested. Looked up from germline, CDR1 is MDHEN and CDR2 is SYDVKM. This CDR3 region has 14 residues. CDR3 protein: CASRNTGGWDEQYF.

The gene calls are TRBV27 and TRBJ2-5; no DNA is available, so the TRBD1 call from TCRdb remains unchecked. Germline V CDR1 and CDR2: MNHEY, SMNVEV (reference sequence). The CDR3 loop spans 17 amino acids. CDR3 region: CASSPMGVTPYQETQYF.

This chain links TRBV20-1 with TRBJ1-3. The germline V gene encodes CDR1 DFQATT and CDR2 SNEGSKA (reference sequence). The CDR3 totals 13 residues. CDR3 sequence: CSAYFSSGNTIYF.

V gene TRBV5-6 combines with J gene TRBJ2-5; with no DNA, the TCRdb D assignment of TRBD1 cannot be verified. Looked up from germline, CDR1 is SGHDT and CDR2 is YYEEEE. The CDR3 has 13 amino acids. The CDR3 sequence is CASSLSGSETQYF.

The chain is built from TRBV3-1 and TRBJ2-3; TCRdb names TRBD2, which stays unverified in the absence of DNA. This CDR3 is built from 16 residues. Germline V gives CDR1 LGHDT, CDR2 YNNKEL (reference sequence). The CDR3 region is CASSHKAGGPGDTQYF.

The rearrangement uses TRBV6-1 and TRBJ1-5. The CDR3 sequence is 14 residues long. Germline CDR1 MNHNS, CDR2 SASEGT. The CDR3 here is CASTGTARNQPQHF.

The chain carries TRBV20-1 and TRBJ2-1; the D gene TCRdb calls, TRBD1, cannot be checked with no DNA. CDR1 DFQATT and CDR2 SNEGSKA come from the germline V gene (reference sequence). CDR3 size: 12 residues. CDR3 protein: CSAIMGRDEQFF.

The rearrangement joins TRBV5-1 to TRBJ1-1. The CDR3 runs 14 residues. CDR1 is SGHRS and CDR2 is YFSETQ in the germline V gene. The CDR3 sequence is CASSLIGNFAGAFF.

V usage is TRBV7-9 and J usage is TRBJ2-1; TCRdb proposes TRBD2, but this gene call is untestable without DNA. CDR1 is SEHNR, CDR2 FQNEAQ, per germline (reference sequence). The CDR3 is 16 residues long. CDR3 in amino acids: CASSWTSGSLRNEQFF.

The gene calls are TRBV20-1 and TRBJ2-7. Germline loops: CDR1 DFQATT, CDR2 SNEGSKA (reference sequence). The CDR3 contains 13 residues. Here the CDR3 reads CSASEVNTYEQYF.

The chain links TRBV3-1 to TRBJ2-1; TCRdb names TRBD2, which stays unverified in the absence of DNA. The CDR3 sequence is 16 residues long. Germline V gives CDR1 LGHDT, CDR2 YNNKEL (reference sequence). The CDR3 protein is CASSQDWASGYNEQFF.

CDR3 sequence reads: CASRRRLGGLASSYNEQFF. This chain joins TRBV5-1 and TRBJ2-1; TCRdb reports TRBD2, a call that lacks DNA to check it against. CDR3 length: 19 residues. Germline-derived CDR1 and CDR2 are SGHRS and YFSETQ.

The CDR3 loop is CASSPYRGGYTF. The rearrangement joins TRBV18 to TRBJ1-2; checking the TCRdb D call of TRBD1 is not possible without DNA. Germline V CDR1 and CDR2: KGHSH, LQKENI. CDR3 length: 12 residues.

The chain couples TRBV5-4 to TRBJ2-1. Germline assignment: CDR1 SGHNT and CDR2 YYREEE (reference sequence). This CDR3 region has 15 residues. The CDR3 spells CASSLGSAVDNEQFF.

This chain joins TRBV5-1 and TRBJ2-7; TCRdb picks TRBD1, but there is no DNA to check that call. Germline lookup yields CDR1 SGHRS and CDR2 YFSETQ. The CDR3 sequence is 15 residues long. CDR3 amino acids: CASSLDTGTSYEQYF.

The rearrangement links TRBV12-5 to TRBJ2-1. The CDR3 contains 12 residues. CDR1 is LGHNT, CDR2 FRNRAP, per germline. The CDR3 region is CASEHRPREQFF.

The V call is TRBV6-6, the J call TRBJ1-1; TCRdb's D call of TRBD1 is untestable without DNA. Per the germline V gene, CDR1 is MNHNY and CDR2 is SVGAGI (reference sequence). The length of the CDR3 is 14 residues. The CDR3 sequence: CASSRRQGSTEAFF.

The V call is TRBV5-1, the J call TRBJ1-1; TCRdb's assignment of TRBD1 cannot be checked, as there is no DNA. The germline CDR1 and CDR2 sequences are SGHRS and YFSETQ. The CDR3 consists of 15 residues. The CDR3 protein is CASSSTGTGYTEAFF. The full variable domain, in which reference TRBV5-1 and TRBJ1-1 provide the parts outside the CDR3, is KAGVTQTPRYLIKTRGQQVTLSCSPISGHRSVSWYQQTPGQGLQFLFEYFSETQRNKGNFPGRFSGRQFSNSRSEMNVSTLELGDSALYLCASSSTGTGYTEAFFGQGTRLTVV.

The chain links TRBV30 to TRBJ1-2; checking the TCRdb D call of TRBD1 is not possible without DNA. The CDR3 is 13 amino acids. CDR1 is GTSNPN and CDR2 is SVGIG in the germline V gene (reference sequence). CDR3 amino acids: CAWSVARDYGYTF.